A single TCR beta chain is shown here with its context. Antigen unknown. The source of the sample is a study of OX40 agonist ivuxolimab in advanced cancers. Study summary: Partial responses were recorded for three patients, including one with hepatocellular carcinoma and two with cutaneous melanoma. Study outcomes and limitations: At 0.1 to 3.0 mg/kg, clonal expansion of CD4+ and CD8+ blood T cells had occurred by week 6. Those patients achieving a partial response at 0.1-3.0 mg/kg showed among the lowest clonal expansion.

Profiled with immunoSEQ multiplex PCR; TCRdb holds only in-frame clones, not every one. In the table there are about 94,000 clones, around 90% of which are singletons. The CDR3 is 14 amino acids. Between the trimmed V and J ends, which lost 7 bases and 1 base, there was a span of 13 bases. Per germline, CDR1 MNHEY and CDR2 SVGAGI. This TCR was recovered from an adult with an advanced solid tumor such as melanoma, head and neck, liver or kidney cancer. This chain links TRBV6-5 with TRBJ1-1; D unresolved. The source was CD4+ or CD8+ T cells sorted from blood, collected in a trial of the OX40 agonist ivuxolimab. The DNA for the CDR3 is TGTGCCAGCAAAGAGGACGGTCAGAACACTGAAGCTTTCTTT. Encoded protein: CASKEDGQNTEAFF.